This TCR beta chain was profiled in a study of blood T cells in healthy people across ages. Study observations and caveats: Unsorted PBMCs prevented conclusive naive versus antigen-experienced comparison.

The CDR3 covers 12 residues. V dropped 4 bases and J dropped 9 bases, with 14 bases sitting between them. Germline V gives CDR1 SGHRS, CDR2 YFSETQ. A sample-barcoded 5' primer and a J-beta primer mix were used in a second PCR of roughly 7 to 11 cycles. TCRdb re-analysed the 5' RACE reads in MiXCR, keeping a single row per CDR3 protein. Here the sample spans approximately 880,000 distinct CDR3 sequences, roughly 52% being singletons. In its sample, this clonotype was seen a few times. Its antigen is not known. The rearrangement links TRBV5-1 to TRBJ2-7; D remains ambiguous. The source is a man in his thirties or forties in good health. The material sequenced was blood. The CDR3 loop is CASSVNSDGQYF. The CDR3 nucleotides are TGCGCCAGCAGCGTCAACAGTGACGGGCAGTACTTC.